These T cell receptor beta chains were read from a single sample in a study of T cells expressing NK-cell markers. With the 5' RACE reads reprocessed, TCRdb shows one record per CDR3 protein and no DNA. With more than 400,000 distinct CDR3 sequences in the sample, the ten largest clones hold about 7.3%. The specimen sequenced was blood T cells: a sorted CD56 or NKG2C T cell subset, CD4+ or CD8+ T cells, or bulk PBMC T cells (not recorded which). The receptors were gathered from a woman aged 18-70 years in good health. The CDR3 runs from the conserved cysteine through the conserved F or W.

cdr3_length	v_call	j_call	cdr3_aa
13	TRBV20-1	TRBJ2-5	CSARDGQQETQYF
14	TRBV29-1	TRBJ2-1	CSVSGTLRGNEQFF
11	TRBV12-3/TRBV12-4	TRBJ1-2	CASILWEGYTF
12	TRBV10-3	TRBJ1-4	CAIREFGEKLFF
14	TRBV27	TRBJ1-1	CASSSGWANTEAFF
14	TRBV3-1	TRBJ1-4	CASSLSQGNEKLFF
13	TRBV29-1	TRBJ2-5	CSVEGGKQETQYF
16	TRBV6-5	TRBJ2-2	CASSHRVGASPGELFF
14	TRBV20-1	TRBJ1-1	CSARDITALTEAFF
13	TRBV20-1	TRBJ2-7	CSADGTASYEQYF
16	TRBV5-1	TRBJ1-1	CASSLSPMTGNTEAFF
15	TRBV28	TRBJ2-1	CASSFGTGIFNEQFF
13	TRBV29-1	TRBJ2-5	CSVEDGGAETQYF
12	TRBV12-3/TRBV12-4	TRBJ2-7	CASSFGRYEQYF
15	TRBV7-3	TRBJ1-1	CASSLLGVVNTEAFF
13	TRBV6-1	TRBJ2-3	CASKIESTDTQYF
15	TRBV6-2/TRBV6-3	TRBJ2-1	CASSYRDGAYNEQFF
13	TRBV29-1	TRBJ2-1	CSVLPHGYNEQFF
14	TRBV12-3/TRBV12-4	TRBJ1-2	CASSPMTGGEGYTF
14	TRBV19	TRBJ1-5	CASTWLAFNQPQHF
15	TRBV5-1	TRBJ2-4	CASSLSPGQGDIQYF
11	TRBV2	TRBJ2-7	CASSRVNEQYF
14	TRBV20-1	TRBJ2-7	CSARDIMDFYEQYF
13	TRBV5-1	TRBJ2-5	CASSLTGAKTQYF
13	TRBV12-3/TRBV12-4	TRBJ1-1	CASSPVLNTEAFF
14	TRBV29-1	TRBJ2-1	CSVEGAGAYNEQFF
12	TRBV27	TRBJ2-1	CAVRTGGDEQFF
12	TRBV9	TRBJ2-3	CASSADTDTQYF
16	TRBV29-1	TRBJ2-1	CSSMGRPGVFYNEQFF
16	TRBV29-1	TRBJ1-1	CSVGMTGSPGGTEAFF
16	TRBV3-1	TRBJ2-5	CASSFETGGYRVGANF
18	TRBV4-3	TRBJ2-1	CASSHGTSGSNPYNEQFF
14	TRBV4-1	TRBJ2-5	CASSPVGREETQYF
15	TRBV20-1	TRBJ2-7	CSARDRIAGSYEQYF
16	TRBV7-7	TRBJ2-5	CASSPRPSGGQETQYF
14	TRBV20-1	TRBJ1-1	CSPFFGTMNTEAFF
15	TRBV7-9	TRBJ1-4	CASSKQGGTYEKLFF
18	TRBV7-3	TRBJ2-1	CASSSRSPGPEDYNEQFF
18	TRBV11-1	TRBJ1-2	CASSFFYHADRWNYGYTF
17	TRBV20-1	TRBJ1-6	CSAPRDRGFSYNSPLHF
15	TRBV5-6	TRBJ2-2	CASSPAQVNTGELFF
13	TRBV20-1	TRBJ1-4	CSANTGLGEKLFF
13	TRBV10-3	TRBJ1-1	CAISPGTEKEAFF
12	TRBV29-1	TRBJ2-2	CSAHREIGELFF
14	TRBV7-2	TRBJ1-5	CAPVGHLLDQPQHF
21	TRBV6-2/TRBV6-3	TRBJ2-3	CASSYPQKVAGGPAARDTQYF
17	TRBV7-3	TRBJ2-1	CASSLQAGRGSYNEQFF
16	TRBV28	TRBJ1-1	CASERPLGYSNTEAFF
15	TRBV6-1	TRBJ2-1	CASSASGVSYNEQFF